This T cell receptor (beta chain) was captured in a study of shared T cell receptors in the human thymus (dated by TCRdb to the early 2020s). About the study as a whole: The study examined how self-reactive, shared T-cell receptor alpha chains are generated in the human thymus.

Concerning this clone itself: Its antigen specificity is not known. At one boundary the junction diverges from the germline segment, which might be a read error. Other DNA sequences of this sample code for an identical CDR3.

From a lookup of the germline V gene, CDR1 and CDR2 are SNHLY and FYNNEI. The CDR3 numbers 12 residues from cysteine through phenylalanine. Only CDR3 DNA remains: 36 bases, in frame from the first base. The library was built by means of the immunoSEQ multiplex PCR assay. Imported from immuneACCESS, the table was reduced by TCRdb to in-frame sequences with V and J called. These copies leave out some clones; in studies compared against another copy, an unresolved V gene accounts for under half, and the cause of the remainder is not known. The sample data list 700,000 or so clones, and 70% to 90% of these were observed just once. Of the sample, 0.0095% to 0.013% falls within the top ten clones. The same sample was also studied in work on human thymus T cells. From that second study: Immunologically healthy infants undergoing open corrective cardiac surgery for congenital heart defects in Finland were used as donors. The thymus tissue came from surgical resects taken out during corrective cardiac surgery. Biased V and J gene segment usage appeared to be present in both thymic and peripheral blood repertoires. The related research found that thymic TCR repertoires overlapped highly between unrelated individuals. TCR alpha and beta repertoires from roughly eight infant thymus samples and a few related peripheral blood samples were characterized in the study. Donor ages ranging from 7 to 244 days were recorded, and several male and two female infants were included in the cohort. Thymocytes were released mechanically from tissue and stored at -70 °C as pellets of roughly 8.5-32 million cells. Genomic DNA was extracted from frozen cell pellets with a QIAsymphony instrument. The immunoSEQ multiplex PCR assay was used to amplify the TCRB and TCRAD loci from a standardized amount of quality-controlled genomic DNA. The V(D)J region was spanned by amplicons of a length sufficient to cover the CDR3 and to identify V and J genes. The commercial immunoSEQ service was used to sequence amplicons on an Illumina platform. Primer bias and sequencing errors were corrected using previously described methods, and TCRAD and TCRB definitions followed the IMGT database. Repertoires were analysed with immunoSEQ Analyzer 3.0 and VDJTools, covering basic statistics, V/J segment usage, diversity estimates, rarefaction and pairwise overlap. Diversity was estimated using the Chao1, ChaoE, Efron-Thisted, Shannon and inverse Simpson indices, and was also estimated on datasets down-sampled to the size of the smallest sample. Repertoire overlap was determined by strict matching of CDR3 nucleotide sequence, V gene and J gene, and Jaccard-based multidimensional scaling clustering was applied. On average, roughly 800,000 unique TCRB clonotypes were obtained from thymus samples, compared with approximately 82,000 from blood samples.

Sequenced material: thymocytes. This chain joins TRBV2 to TRBJ1-6, with TRBD1 perhaps the D gene, on 6 matching bases. The source is a girl less than two years old with a congenital heart defect. Donor details come from another sample of the same person, matched by shared clones. The DNA is as follows: TGTGCCAGCTCAGGGGCAAATTCCCCCCTCCACTTT. It specifies CASSGANSPLHF.